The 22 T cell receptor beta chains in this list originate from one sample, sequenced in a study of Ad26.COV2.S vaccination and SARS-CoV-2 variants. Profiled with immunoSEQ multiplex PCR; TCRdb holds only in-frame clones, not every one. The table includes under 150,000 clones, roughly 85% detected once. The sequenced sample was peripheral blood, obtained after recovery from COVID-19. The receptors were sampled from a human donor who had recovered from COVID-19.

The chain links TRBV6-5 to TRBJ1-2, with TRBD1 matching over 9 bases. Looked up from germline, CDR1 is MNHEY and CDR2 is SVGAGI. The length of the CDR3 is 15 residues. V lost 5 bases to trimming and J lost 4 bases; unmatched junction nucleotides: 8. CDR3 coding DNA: TGTGCCAGCAGTCCCGGGACAGGGTCCTTCTATGGCTACACCTTC. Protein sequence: CASSPGTGSFYGYTF.

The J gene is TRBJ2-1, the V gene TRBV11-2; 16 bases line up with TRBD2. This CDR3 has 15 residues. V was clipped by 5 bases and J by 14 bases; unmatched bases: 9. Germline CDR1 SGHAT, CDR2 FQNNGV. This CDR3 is CASSTGLAGGPMKFF. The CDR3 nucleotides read TGTGCCAGCAGCACGGGACTAGCGGGGGGGCCGATGAAGTTCTTC.

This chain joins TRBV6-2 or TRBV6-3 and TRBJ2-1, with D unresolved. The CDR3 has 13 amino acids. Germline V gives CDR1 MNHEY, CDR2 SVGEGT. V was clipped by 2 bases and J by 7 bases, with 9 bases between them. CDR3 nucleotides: TGTGCCAGCAGTTACGGTGTCTTAAATGAGCAGTTCTTC. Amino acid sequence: CASSYGVLNEQFF.

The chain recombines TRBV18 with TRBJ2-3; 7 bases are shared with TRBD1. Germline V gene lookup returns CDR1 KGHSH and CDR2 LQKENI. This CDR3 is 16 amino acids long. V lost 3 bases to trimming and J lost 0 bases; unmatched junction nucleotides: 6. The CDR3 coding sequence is TGTGCCAGCTCACCCGGGACAGAGCCTAGCACAGATACGCAGTATTTT. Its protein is CASSPGTEPSTDTQYF.

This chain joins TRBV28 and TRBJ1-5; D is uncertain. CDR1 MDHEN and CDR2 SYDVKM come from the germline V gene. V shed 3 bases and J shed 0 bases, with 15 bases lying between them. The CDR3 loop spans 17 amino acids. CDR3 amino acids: CASSFDTDAYSNQPQHF. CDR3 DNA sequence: TGTGCCAGCAGTTTTGACACAGACGCGTATAGCAATCAGCCCCAGCATTTT. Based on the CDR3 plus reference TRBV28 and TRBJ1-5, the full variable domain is DVKVTQSSRYLVKRTGEKVFLECVQDMDHENMFWYRQDPGLGLRLIYFSYDVKMKEKGDIPEGYSVSREKKERFSLILESASTNQTSMYLCASSFDTDAYSNQPQHFGDGTRLSIL.

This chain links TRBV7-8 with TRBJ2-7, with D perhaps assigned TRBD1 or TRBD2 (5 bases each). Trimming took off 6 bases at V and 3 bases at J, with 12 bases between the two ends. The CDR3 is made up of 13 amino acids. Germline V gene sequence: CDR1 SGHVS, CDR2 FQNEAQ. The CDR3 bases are TGTGCCAGCAGTTCCCGGGACGGCTACGAGCAGTACTTC. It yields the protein CASSSRDGYEQYF.

In nucleotides, the CDR3 is TGTGCCAGCAGCTTCCCGACAGGGTCGGCCACTGAAGCTTTCTTT. Protein: CASSFPTGSATEAFF. This chain connects TRBV7-9 to TRBJ1-1, with 7 bases matching TRBD1. V was clipped by 3 bases and J by 4 bases; unmatched bases: 8. Per germline, CDR1 SEHNR and CDR2 FQNEAQ (reference sequence). The CDR3 consists of 15 residues.

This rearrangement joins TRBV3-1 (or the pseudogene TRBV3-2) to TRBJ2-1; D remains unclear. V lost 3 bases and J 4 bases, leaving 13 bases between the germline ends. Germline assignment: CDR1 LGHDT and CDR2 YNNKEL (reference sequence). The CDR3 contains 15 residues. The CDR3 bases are TGTGCCAGCAGCCAGGTGGGCCGCAGGTACAATGAGCAGTTCTTC. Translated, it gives CASSQVGRRYNEQFF.

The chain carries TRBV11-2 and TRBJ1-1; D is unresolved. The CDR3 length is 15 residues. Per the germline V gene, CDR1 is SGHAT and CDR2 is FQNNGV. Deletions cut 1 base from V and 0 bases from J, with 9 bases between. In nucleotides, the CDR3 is TGTGCCAGCAGCTTAGTCGGTCAGGTGAACACTGAAGCTTTCTTT. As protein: CASSLVGQVNTEAFF.

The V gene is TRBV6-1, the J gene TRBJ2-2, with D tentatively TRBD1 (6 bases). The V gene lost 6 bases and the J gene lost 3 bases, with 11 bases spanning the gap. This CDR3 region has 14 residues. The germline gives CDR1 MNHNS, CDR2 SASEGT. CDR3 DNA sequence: TGTGCCAGCAGACAGGGTTTGGACACCGGGGAGCTGTTTTTT. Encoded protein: CASRQGLDTGELFF.

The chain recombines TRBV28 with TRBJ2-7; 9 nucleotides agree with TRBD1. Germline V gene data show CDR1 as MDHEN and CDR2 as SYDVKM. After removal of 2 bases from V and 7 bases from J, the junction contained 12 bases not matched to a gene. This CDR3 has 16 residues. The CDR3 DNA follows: TGTGCCAGCAGTTTAGCACCGGGACAGGGTCGGGCGGAGCAGTACTTC. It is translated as CASSLAPGQGRAEQYF.

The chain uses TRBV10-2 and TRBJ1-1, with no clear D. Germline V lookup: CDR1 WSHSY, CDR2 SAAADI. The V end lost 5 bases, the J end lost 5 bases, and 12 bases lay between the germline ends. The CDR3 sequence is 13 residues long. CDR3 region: CASSPGEWTEAFF. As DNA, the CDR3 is TGCGCCAGCAGTCCGGGAGAGTGGACTGAAGCTTTCTTT.

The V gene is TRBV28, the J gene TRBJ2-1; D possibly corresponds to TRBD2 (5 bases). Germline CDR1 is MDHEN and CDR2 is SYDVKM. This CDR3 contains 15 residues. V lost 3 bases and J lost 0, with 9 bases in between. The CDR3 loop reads CASSFRESSYNEQFF. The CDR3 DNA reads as TGTGCCAGCAGTTTCCGGGAATCCTCCTACAATGAGCAGTTCTTC.

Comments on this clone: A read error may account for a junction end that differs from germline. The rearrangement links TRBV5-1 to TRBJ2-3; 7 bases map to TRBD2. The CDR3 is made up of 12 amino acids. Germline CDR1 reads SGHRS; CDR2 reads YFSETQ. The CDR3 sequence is CASSLEDLAALF. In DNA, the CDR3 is TGCGCCAGCAGCTTGGAAGACCTAGCGGCACTTTTT.

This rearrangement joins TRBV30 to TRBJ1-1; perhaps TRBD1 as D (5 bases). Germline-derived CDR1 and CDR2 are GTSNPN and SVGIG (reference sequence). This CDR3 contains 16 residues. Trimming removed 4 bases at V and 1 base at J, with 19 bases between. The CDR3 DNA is TGTGCCTGGACCACCGACAGAGGGCAAGGGAACACTGAAGCTTTCTTT. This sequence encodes CAWTTDRGQGNTEAFF.

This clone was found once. In DNA, the CDR3 is TGTGCCAGCAGTTTCGCAGTACCTCCCTACGAGCAGTACTTC. Its protein product is CASSFAVPPYEQYF. The chain uses TRBV27 and TRBJ2-7; D remains ambiguous. Germline CDR1 and CDR2: MNHEY and SMNVEV (reference sequence). The CDR3 spans 14 residues. Trimming took off 3 bases at V and 2 bases at J, with 11 bases between the two ends.

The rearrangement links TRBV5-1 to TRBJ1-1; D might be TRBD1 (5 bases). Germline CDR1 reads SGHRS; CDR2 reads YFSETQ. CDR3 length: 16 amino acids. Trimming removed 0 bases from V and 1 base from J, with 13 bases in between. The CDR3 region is CASSLEFAGQNTEAFF. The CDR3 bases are TGCGCCAGCAGCTTGGAATTTGCAGGACAGAACACTGAAGCTTTCTTT.

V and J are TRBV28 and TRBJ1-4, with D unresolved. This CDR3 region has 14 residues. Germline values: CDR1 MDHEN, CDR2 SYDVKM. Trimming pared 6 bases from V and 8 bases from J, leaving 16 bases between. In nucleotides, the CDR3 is TGTGCCAGCAGGGGGTCTGGGCAACGAGAAAAACTGTTTTTT. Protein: CASRGSGQREKLFF.

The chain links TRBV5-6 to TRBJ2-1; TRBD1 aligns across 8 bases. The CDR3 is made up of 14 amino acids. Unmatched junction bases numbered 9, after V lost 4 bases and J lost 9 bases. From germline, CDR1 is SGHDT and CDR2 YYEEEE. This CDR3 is CASSTGQGYAEQFF. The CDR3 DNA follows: TGTGCCAGCAGCACTGGACAGGGATACGCTGAGCAGTTCTTC.

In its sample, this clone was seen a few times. The CDR3 spells CAGSWTYEQYF. The CDR3 coding sequence is TGTGCCGGGTCCTGGACCTACGAGCAGTACTTC. This chain links TRBV6-7 with TRBJ2-7; D is unresolved. TRBV6-7 is classed as an ORF, of uncertain function. There are 11 residues in the CDR3. V was trimmed by 11 bases and J by 2 bases, leaving 10 bases between them.

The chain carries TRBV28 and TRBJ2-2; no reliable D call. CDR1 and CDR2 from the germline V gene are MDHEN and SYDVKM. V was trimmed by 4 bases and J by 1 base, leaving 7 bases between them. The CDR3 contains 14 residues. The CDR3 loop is CASSSRLNTGELFF. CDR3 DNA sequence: TGTGCCAGCAGTTCTCGACTGAACACCGGGGAGCTGTTTTTT.

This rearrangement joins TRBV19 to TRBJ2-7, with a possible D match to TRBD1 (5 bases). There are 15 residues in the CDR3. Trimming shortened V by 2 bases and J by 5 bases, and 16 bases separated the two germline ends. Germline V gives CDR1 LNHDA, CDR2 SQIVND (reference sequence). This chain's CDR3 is CASSISQGVIHEQYF. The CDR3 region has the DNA TGTGCCAGTAGTATATCTCAGGGTGTTATCCACGAGCAGTACTTC.